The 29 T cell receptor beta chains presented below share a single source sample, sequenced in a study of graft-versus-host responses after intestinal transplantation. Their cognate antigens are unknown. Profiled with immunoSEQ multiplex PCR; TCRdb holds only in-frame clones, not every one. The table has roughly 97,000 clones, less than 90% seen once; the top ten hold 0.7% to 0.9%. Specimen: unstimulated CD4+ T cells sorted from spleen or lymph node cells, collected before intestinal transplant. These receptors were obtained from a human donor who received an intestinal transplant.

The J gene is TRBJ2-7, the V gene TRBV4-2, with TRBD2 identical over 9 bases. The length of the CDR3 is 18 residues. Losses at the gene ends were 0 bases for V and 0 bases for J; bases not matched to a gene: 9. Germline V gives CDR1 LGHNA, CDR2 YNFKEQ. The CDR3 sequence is CASSQEWPSGAFSYEQYF. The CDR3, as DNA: TGTGCCAGCAGCCAAGAATGGCCTAGCGGGGCCTTCTCCTACGAGCAGTACTTC.

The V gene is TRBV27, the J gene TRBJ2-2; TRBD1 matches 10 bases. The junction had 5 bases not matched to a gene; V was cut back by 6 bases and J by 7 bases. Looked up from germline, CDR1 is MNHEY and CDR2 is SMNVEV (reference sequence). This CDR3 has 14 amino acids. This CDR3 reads CASRRQGADGELFF. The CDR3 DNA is TGTGCCAGCAGAAGACAGGGGGCGGACGGGGAGCTGTTTTTT.

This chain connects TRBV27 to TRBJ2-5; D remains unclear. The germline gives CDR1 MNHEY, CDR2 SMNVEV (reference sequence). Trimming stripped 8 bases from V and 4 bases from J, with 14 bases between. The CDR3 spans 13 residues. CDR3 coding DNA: TGTGCCAGCCGGTTTCGCCTAGTAGAGACCCAGTACTTC. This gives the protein CASRFRLVETQYF.

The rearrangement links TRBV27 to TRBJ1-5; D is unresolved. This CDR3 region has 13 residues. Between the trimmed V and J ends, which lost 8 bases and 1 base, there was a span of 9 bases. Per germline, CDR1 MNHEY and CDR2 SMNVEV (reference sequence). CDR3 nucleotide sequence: TGTGCCAGCGCTGGGCGGAGCAATCAGCCCCAGCATTTT. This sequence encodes CASAGRSNQPQHF.

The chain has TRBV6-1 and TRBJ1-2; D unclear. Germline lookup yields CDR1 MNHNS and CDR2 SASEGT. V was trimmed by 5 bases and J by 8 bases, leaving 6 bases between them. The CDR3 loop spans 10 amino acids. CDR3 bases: TGTGCCAGCAGTTACAGAGGCTACACCTTC. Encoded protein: CASSYRGYTF.

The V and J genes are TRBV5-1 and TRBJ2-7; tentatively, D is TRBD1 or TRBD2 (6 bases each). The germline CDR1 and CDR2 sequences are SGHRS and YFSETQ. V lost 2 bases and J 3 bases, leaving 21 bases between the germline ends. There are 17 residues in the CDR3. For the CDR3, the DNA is TGCGCCAGCAGCTTAGGGGGGTACGGGATGAATCGCTACGAGCAGTACTTC. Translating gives CASSLGGYGMNRYEQYF.

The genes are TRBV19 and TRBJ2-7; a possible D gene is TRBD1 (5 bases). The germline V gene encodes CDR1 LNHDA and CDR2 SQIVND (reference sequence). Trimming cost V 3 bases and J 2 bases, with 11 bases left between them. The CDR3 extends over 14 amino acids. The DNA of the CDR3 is TGTGCCAGTAGTATGGCAGGGCTGCCCTACGAGCAGTACTTC. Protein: CASSMAGLPYEQYF.

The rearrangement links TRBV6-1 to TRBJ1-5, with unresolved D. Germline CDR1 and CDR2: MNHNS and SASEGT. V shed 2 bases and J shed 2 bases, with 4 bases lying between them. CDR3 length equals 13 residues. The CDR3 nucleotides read TGTGCCAGCAGTGAATCCCGCAATCAGCCCCAGCATTTT. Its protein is CASSESRNQPQHF.

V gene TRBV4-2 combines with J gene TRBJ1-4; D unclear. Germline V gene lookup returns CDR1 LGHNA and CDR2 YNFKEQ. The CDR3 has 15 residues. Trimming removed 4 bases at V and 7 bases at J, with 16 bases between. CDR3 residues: CASSPSFVPGEKLFF. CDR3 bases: TGTGCCAGCAGCCCAAGTTTTGTTCCTGGTGAAAAACTGTTTTTT.

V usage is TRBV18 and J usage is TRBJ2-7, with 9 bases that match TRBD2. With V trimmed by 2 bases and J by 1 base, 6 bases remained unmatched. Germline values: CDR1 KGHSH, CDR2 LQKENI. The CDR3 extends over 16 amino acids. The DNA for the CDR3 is TGTGCCAGCTCACCAGGCGGACTAGCGTCGTCCTACGAGCAGTACTTC. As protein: CASSPGGLASSYEQYF.

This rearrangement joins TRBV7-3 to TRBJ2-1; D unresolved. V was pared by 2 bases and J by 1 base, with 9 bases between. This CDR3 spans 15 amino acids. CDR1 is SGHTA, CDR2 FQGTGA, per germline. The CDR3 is CASSLDAQSYNEQFF. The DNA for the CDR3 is TGTGCCAGCAGCTTAGACGCCCAATCCTACAATGAGCAGTTCTTC. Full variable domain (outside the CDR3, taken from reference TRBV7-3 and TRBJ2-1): GAGVSQTPSNKVTEKGKYVELRCDPISGHTALYWYRQSLGQGPEFLIYFQGTGAADDSGLPNDRFFAVRPEGSVSTLKIQRTERGDSAVYLCASSLDAQSYNEQFFGPGTRLTVL.

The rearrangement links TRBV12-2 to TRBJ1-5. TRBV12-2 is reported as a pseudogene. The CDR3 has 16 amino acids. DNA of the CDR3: TGTGCAAGTCGCGTAGCTGGGAGTAAGAGCAATCAGCCCCAGCATTTT. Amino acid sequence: CASRVAGSKSNQPQHF.

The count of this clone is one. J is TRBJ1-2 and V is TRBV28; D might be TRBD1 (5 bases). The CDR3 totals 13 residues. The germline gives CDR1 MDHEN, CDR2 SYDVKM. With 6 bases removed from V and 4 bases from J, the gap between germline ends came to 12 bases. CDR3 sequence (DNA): TGTGCCAGCAGCATGCGGGGACCCTATGGCTACACCTTC. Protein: CASSMRGPYGYTF.

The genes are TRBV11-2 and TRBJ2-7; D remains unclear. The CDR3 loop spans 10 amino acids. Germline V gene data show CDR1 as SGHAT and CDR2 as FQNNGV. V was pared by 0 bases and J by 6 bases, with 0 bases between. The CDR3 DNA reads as TGTGCCAGCAGCTTAGACGAGCAGTACTTC. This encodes CASSLDEQYF.

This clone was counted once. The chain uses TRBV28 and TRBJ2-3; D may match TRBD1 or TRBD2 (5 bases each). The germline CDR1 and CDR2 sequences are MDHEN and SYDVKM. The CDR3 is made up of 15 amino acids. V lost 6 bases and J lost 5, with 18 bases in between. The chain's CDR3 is CASSSPGPVVDTQYF. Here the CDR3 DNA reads TGTGCCAGCAGCTCCCCGGGACCGGTGGTAGATACGCAGTATTTT.

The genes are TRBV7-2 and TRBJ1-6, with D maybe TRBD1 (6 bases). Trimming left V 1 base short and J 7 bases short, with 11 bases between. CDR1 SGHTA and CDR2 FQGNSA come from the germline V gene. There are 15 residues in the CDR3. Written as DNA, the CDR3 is TGTGCCAGCAGCTTAGGACAGGCTTCCAATTCACCCCTCCACTTT. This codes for CASSLGQASNSPLHF.

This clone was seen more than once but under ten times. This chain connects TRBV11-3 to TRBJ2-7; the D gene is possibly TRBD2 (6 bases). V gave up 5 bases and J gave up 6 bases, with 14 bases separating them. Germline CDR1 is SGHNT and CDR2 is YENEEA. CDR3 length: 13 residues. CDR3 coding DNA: TGTGCCAGCAGCCGGGGCAGGGAGGCCGAGCAGTACTTC. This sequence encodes CASSRGREAEQYF.

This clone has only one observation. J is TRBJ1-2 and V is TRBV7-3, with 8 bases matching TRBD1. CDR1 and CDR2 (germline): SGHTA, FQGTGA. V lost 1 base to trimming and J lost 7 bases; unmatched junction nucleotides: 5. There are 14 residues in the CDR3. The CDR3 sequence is CASSLNPDRGGYTF. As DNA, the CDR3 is TGTGCCAGCAGCTTAAACCCCGACAGGGGTGGCTACACCTTC.

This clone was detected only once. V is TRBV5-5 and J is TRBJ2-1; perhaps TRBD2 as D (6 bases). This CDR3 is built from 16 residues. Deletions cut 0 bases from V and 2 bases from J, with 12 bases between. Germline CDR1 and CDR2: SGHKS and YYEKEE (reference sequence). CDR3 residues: CASSLVGGKAYNEQFF. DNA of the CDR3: TGTGCCAGCAGCTTGGTAGGCGGGAAGGCCTACAATGAGCAGTTCTTC. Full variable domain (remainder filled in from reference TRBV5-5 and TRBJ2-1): DAGVTQSPTHLIKTRGQQVTLRCSPISGHKSVSWYQQVLGQGPQFIFQYYEKEERGRGNFPDRFSARQFPNYSSELNVNALLLGDSALYLCASSLVGGKAYNEQFFGPGTRLTVL.

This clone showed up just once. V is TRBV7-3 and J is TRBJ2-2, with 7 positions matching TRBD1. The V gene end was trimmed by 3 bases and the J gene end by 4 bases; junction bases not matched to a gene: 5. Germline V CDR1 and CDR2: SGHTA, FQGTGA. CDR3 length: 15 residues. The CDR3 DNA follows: TGTGCCAGCAGCTTGCCGGGACAGCGCACCGGGGAGCTGTTTTTT. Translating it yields CASSLPGQRTGELFF.

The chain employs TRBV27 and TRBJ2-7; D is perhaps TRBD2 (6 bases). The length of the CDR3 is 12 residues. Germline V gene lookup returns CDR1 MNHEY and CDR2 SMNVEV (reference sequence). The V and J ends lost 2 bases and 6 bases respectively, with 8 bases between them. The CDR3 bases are TGTGCCAGCAGTTTACAGGGAGGCGAGCAGTACTTC. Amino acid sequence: CASSLQGGEQYF.

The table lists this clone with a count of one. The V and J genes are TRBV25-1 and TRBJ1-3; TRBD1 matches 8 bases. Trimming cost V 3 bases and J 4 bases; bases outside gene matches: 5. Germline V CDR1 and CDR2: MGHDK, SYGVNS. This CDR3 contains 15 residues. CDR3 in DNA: TGTGCCAGCAGTGAGCCCGGGACAGGCGGAAACACCATATATTTT. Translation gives CASSEPGTGGNTIYF.

The CDR3 protein is CASSLGDREYEKLFF. CDR3 in DNA: TGTGCCAGCAGCTTAGGGGACAGGGAATATGAAAAACTGTTTTTT. The V call is TRBV7-7, the J call TRBJ1-4; TRBD1 matches at 9 bases. Losses at the gene ends were 1 base for V and 6 bases for J; bases not matched to a gene: 3. CDR3 length: 15 residues. The germline V gene has CDR1 SSHAT and CDR2 FNYEAQ (reference sequence).

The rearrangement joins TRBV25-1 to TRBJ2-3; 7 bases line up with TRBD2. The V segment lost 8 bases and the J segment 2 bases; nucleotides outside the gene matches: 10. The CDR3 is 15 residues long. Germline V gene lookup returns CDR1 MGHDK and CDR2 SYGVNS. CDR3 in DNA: TGTGCCAGCGGGAATCTAGCGGAAAACACAGATACGCAGTATTTT. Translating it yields CASGNLAENTDTQYF.

The CDR3 DNA sequence: TGTGCCAGCAGCCAAGAGGCCGGGACAAACACCGGGGAGCTGTTTTTT. The encoded protein is CASSQEAGTNTGELFF. The chain carries TRBV4-2 and TRBJ2-2, with a possible D match to TRBD1 (6 bases). The CDR3 runs 16 residues. Germline loops: CDR1 LGHNA, CDR2 YNFKEQ. V was pared by 0 bases and J by 2 bases, with 10 bases between.

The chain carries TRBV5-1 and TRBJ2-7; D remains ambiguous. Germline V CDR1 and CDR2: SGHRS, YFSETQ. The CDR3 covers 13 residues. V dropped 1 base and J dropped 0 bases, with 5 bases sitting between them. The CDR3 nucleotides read TGCGCCAGCAGCTTGAGCATCTCCTACGAGCAGTACTTC. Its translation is CASSLSISYEQYF. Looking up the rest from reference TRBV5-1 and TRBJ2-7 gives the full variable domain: KAGVTQTPRYLIKTRGQQVTLSCSPISGHRSVSWYQQTPGQGLQFLFEYFSETQRNKGNFPGRFSGRQFSNSRSEMNVSTLELGDSALYLCASSLSISYEQYFGPGTRLTVT.

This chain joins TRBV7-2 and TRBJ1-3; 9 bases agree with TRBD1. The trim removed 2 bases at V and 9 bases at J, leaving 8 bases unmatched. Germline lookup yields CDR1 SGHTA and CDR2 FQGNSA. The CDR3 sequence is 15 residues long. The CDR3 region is CASSLSLMTGGTIYF. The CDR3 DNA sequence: TGTGCCAGCAGCTTATCGTTAATGACAGGGGGCACCATATATTTT.

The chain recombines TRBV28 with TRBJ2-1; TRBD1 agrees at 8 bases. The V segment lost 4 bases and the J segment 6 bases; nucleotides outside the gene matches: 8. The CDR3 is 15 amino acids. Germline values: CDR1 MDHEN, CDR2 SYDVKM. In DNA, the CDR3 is TGTGCCAGCAGTTCCGGACAGGGTTCGCCCAATGAGCAGTTCTTC. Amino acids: CASSSGQGSPNEQFF.

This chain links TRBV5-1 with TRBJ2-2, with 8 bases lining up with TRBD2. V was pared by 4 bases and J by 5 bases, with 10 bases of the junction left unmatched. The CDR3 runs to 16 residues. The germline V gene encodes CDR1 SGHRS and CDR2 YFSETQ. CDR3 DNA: TGCGCCAGCAGCCTTTTGGCGGGGGGAGAAACCGGGGAGCTGTTTTTT. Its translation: CASSLLAGGETGELFF. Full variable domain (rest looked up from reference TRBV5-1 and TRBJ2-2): KAGVTQTPRYLIKTRGQQVTLSCSPISGHRSVSWYQQTPGQGLQFLFEYFSETQRNKGNFPGRFSGRQFSNSRSEMNVSTLELGDSALYLCASSLLAGGETGELFFGEGSRLTVL.